The T cell receptor beta chain under discussion was sequenced for a study of control samples from healthy donors and cancer patients. In germline, CDR1 is MNHEY, CDR2 SVGAGI. The CDR3 has 13 amino acids. The trim removed 9 bases at V and 4 bases at J, leaving 2 bases unmatched. Libraries were prepared by immunoSEQ multiplex PCR; TCRdb keeps only in-frame clonotypes and omits some of them. The sample holds about 92,000 clones, 82% seen once. The sample was blood. The TCR originated in a woman aged 60-75 years in good health. The chain links TRBV6-5 to TRBJ2-1; 11 bases match TRBD1. CDR3 loop: CASWDRGYNEQFF. CDR3 nucleotide sequence: TGTGCCAGTTGGGACAGGGGGTACAATGAGCAGTTCTTC.